Listed below are T cell receptor beta chains from one sample, sequenced in a study of beta chain features in type 1 diabetes. Data came from immunoSEQ multiplex PCR; TCRdb stores just in-frame clones and leaves some out. The sample carries some 900,000 clones, roughly 15% recorded once. Material: naive CD4+ T cells from blood. The receptors were sampled from a woman between 18 and 30 years old in good health. Both conserved end residues are part of each CDR3.

CASSRGDGPRSNQPQHF	TRBJ1-5	TRBV11-2
CASSSQGLNTEAFF	TRBJ1-1	TRBV27
CASSQGQPRFGEQFF	TRBJ2-1	TRBV4-1
CASSLSRHENTIYF	TRBJ1-3	TRBV7-8
CASSLGDRGLTFKETQYF	TRBJ2-5	TRBV5-1
CASSSHVDRGYGYTF	TRBJ1-2	TRBV9
CATSRDRVKNEKLFF	TRBJ1-4	TRBV15
CASSLEPAVAGRDTEAFF	TRBJ1-1	TRBV5-1
CASSLGGRGGYNEQFF	TRBJ2-1	TRBV5-4
CASSLRGGLGEAFF	TRBJ1-1	TRBV28
CATQREASYEQYF	NA	TRBV10-3
CASSQPGLAGTYEQYF	TRBJ2-7	TRBV4-2
CASSEASGGNNEQFF	TRBJ2-1	TRBV28
CATSREGGLAGGGFGTDTQYF	TRBJ2-3	TRBV15
CASSSAGSYLPDTQYF	TRBJ2-3	TRBV25-1
CASSVGGESETQYF	TRBJ2-5	TRBV9
CASSLSPGDQPQHF	TRBJ1-5	TRBV7-2